This T cell receptor beta chain was identified during a study of Ad26.COV2.S vaccination and SARS-CoV-2 variants. The repertoire was sequenced with immunoSEQ multiplex PCR; TCRdb's copy has only in-frame clones and lacks some. Of more than 300,000 clones detected, 70% to 90% appear once; the ten largest clones hold 1.5% to 2.5%. Treatment indicated: some 20 received Ad26.COV2.S at low or high dose, single or two shots; about 5 received placebo; per-sample allocation not given. Sampling took place 63 days after the first vaccine or placebo injection. As to this clone: The antigen remains undetermined.

Overall study results and limits: Estimates derived from TCR breadth and depth analyses may have underestimated total T cell responses.

The source is a person aged 18 to 59 who received the Ad26.COV2.S COVID-19 vaccine or a placebo. The sequences come from peripheral blood, collected in a trial of Ad26.COV2.S vaccine versus placebo.

The CDR3 here is CASSQEPSSYNEQFF. The CDR3 DNA follows: TGCGCCAGCAGCCAAGAGCCTAGCTCCTACAATGAGCAGTTCTTC. This chain uses TRBV4-3 with TRBJ2-1; the D is unclear. This CDR3 is 15 amino acids long. V was cut by 0 bases and J by 0 bases, with 6 bases left in between. CDR1 and CDR2 (germline): LGHNA, YSLEER.